The present T cell receptor (beta chain) was sequenced within a study of T cells in Graves' hyperthyroidism and ophthalmopathy. The germline CDR1 and CDR2 sequences are MDHEN and SYDVKM. This CDR3 has 15 amino acids. The junction had 10 bases not matched to a gene; V was cut back by 6 bases and J by 5 bases. Points from the study as a whole: Ophthalmopathy, which appeared later, was predicted by the model a median about 5.9 months before onset.

Amplification targeted TCR beta CDR3 regions from RNA transcripts. Using the HTBI primer set, a first-round RT-PCR was run on the TCR CDR3. One entry per CDR3 protein results from TCRdb running MiXCR on the multiplex PCR reads. In the table there are around 450,000 distinct CDR3 sequences, about 15% of which are singletons. This clonotype was observed once. The antigen is not known. Sequenced sample: blood. V gene TRBV28 combines with J gene TRBJ2-5; 9 bases line up with TRBD2. The source is a woman aged 18-30 years with Graves' hyperthyroidism. The CDR3 DNA follows: TGTGCCAGCAGCCCTGGGGGACTAGCAGCGGAGACCCAGTACTTC. Encoded protein: CASSPGGLAAETQYF.